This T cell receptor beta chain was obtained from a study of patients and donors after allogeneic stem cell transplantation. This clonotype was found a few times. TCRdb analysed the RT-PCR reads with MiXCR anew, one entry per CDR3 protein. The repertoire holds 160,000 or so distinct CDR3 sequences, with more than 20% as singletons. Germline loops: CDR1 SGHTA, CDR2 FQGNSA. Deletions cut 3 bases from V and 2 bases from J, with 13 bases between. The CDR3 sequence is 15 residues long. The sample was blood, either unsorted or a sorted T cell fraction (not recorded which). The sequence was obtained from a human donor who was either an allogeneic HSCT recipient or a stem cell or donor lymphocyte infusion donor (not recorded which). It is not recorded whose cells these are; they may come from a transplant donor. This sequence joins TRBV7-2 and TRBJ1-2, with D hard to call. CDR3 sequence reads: CASSFNAGSNYGYTF. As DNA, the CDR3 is TGTGCCAGCAGCTTCAACGCGGGGTCCAACTATGGCTACACCTTC.